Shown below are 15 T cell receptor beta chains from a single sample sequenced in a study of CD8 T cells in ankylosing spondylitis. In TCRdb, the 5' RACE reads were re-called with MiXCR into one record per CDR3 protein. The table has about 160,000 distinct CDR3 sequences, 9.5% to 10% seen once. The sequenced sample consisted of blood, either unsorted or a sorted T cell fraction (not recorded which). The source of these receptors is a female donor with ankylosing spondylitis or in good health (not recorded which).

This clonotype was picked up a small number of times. The CDR3 loop reads CASSQTLSPTDTQYF. CDR3 DNA: TGTGCCAGCAGCCAAACCCTTTCCCCCACAGATACGCAGTATTTT. The chain uses TRBV7-8 and TRBJ2-3; no firm D call. CDR1 and CDR2 from the germline V gene are SGHVS and FQNEAQ. This CDR3 has 15 amino acids. The V end lost 5 bases, the J end lost 2 bases, and 14 bases lay between the germline ends.

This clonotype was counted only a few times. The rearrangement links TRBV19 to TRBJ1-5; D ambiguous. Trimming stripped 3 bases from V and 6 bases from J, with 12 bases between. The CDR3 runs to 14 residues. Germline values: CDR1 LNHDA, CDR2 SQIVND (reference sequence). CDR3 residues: CASSIKQFTQPQHF. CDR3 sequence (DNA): TGTGCCAGTAGTATCAAGCAGTTTACTCAGCCCCAGCATTTT. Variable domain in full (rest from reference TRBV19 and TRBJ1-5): DGGITQSPKYLFRKEGQNVTLSCEQNLNHDAMYWYRQDPGQGLRLIYYSQIVNDFQKGDIAEGYSVSREKKESFPLTVTSAQKNPTAFYLCASSIKQFTQPQHFGDGTRLSIL.

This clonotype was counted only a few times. In DNA, the CDR3 is TGCAGTGCTACGGCAATGGGGGCGGTATACGAGCAGTACTTC. It encodes CSATAMGAVYEQYF. The chain joins TRBV20-1 to TRBJ2-7; TRBD1 is a possible D gene (6 bases). Germline CDR1 is DFQATT and CDR2 is SNEGSKA (reference sequence). The CDR3 length is 14 residues. The germline V and J ends were trimmed by 4 bases and 4 bases, with 17 bases remaining between them.

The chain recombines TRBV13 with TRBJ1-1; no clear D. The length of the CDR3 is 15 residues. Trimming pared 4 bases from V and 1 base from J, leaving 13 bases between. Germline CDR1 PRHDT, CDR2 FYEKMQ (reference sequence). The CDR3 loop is CASSSGSGKNTEAFF. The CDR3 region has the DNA TGTGCCAGCAGCTCGGGGTCCGGGAAGAACACTGAAGCTTTCTTT. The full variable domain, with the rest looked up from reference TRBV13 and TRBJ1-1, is AAGVIQSPRHLIKEKRETATLKCYPIPRHDTVYWYQQGPGQDPQFLISFYEKMQSDKGSIPDRFSAQQFSDYHSELNMSSLELGDSALYFCASSSGSGKNTEAFFGQGTRLTVV.

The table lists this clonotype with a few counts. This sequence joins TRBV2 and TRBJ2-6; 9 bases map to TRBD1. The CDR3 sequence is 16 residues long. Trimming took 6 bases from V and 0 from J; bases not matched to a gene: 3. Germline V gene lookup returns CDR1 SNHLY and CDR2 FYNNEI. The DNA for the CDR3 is TGTGCCAGCAGGGGGACAGGGAACTCTGGGGCCAACGTCCTGACTTTC. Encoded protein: CASRGTGNSGANVLTF.

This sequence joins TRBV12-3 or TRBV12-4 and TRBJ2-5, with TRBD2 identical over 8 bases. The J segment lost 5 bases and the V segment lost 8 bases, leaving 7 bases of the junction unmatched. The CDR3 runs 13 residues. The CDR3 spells CASQGGGSETQYF. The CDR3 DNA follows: TGTGCCAGCCAAGGCGGGGGGTCGGAGACCCAGTACTTC.

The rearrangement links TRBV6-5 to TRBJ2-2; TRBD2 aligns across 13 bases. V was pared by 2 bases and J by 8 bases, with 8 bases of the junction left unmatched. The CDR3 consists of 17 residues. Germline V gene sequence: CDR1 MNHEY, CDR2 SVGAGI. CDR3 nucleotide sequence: TGTGCCAGCAGTTACACACTAGCGGGAGGGCCGAAAGGGGAGCTGTTTTTT. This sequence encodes CASSYTLAGGPKGELFF.

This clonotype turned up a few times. The CDR3: CSARDLGLAGGSSYNEQFF. CDR3 bases: TGCAGTGCTAGAGATCTAGGACTAGCGGGAGGGTCCTCCTACAATGAGCAGTTCTTC. This chain joins TRBV20-1 and TRBJ2-1, with 15 bases fitting TRBD2. Germline-derived CDR1 and CDR2 are DFQATT and SNEGSKA (reference sequence). CDR3 length: 19 amino acids. V shed 0 bases, J shed 0 bases, and the junction held 6 bases outside the gene matches.

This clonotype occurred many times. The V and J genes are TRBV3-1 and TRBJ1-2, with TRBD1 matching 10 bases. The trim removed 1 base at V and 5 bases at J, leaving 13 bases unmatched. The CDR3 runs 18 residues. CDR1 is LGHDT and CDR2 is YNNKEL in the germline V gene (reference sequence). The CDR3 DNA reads TGTGCCAGCAGCCAAGCTCATTCGACAGGGGGCAAGGGGTATGGCTACACCTTC. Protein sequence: CASSQAHSTGGKGYGYTF.

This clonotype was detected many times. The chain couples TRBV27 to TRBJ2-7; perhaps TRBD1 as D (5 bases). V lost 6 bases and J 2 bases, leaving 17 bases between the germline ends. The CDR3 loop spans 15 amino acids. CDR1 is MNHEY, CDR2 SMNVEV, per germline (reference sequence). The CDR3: CASSLTRPGTYEQYF. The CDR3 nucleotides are TGTGCCAGCAGCCTCACCCGGCCAGGGACCTACGAGCAGTACTTC.

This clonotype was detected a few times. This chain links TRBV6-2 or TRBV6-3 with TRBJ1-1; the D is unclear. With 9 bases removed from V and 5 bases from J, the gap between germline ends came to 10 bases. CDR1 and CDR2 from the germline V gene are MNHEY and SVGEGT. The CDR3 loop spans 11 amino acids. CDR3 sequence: CASWAGTEAFF. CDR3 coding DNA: TGTGCCAGTTGGGCAGGTACTGAAGCTTTCTTT.

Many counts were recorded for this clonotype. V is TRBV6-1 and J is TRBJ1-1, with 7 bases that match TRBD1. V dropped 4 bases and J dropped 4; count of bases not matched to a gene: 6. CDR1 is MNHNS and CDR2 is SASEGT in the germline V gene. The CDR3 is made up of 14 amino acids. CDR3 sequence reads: CASSASTGITEAFF. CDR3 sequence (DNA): TGTGCCAGCAGTGCGTCGACAGGGATCACTGAAGCTTTCTTT.

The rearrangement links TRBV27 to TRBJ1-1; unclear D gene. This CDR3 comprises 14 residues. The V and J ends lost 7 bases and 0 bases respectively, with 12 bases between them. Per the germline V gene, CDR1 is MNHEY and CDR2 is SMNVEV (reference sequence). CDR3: CASTKGSMNTEAFF. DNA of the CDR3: TGTGCCAGCACGAAGGGATCCATGAACACTGAAGCTTTCTTT.

CDR3 DNA sequence: TGTGCCTGGAGCCCCGGGATTGGAGCCTACAATGAGCAGTTCTTC. This encodes CAWSPGIGAYNEQFF. The J gene is TRBJ2-1, the V gene TRBV30, with D maybe TRBD2 (5 bases). This CDR3 is 15 amino acids long. The V and J ends lost 3 bases and 2 bases respectively, with 14 bases between them. Germline V gene lookup returns CDR1 GTSNPN and CDR2 SVGIG (reference sequence).

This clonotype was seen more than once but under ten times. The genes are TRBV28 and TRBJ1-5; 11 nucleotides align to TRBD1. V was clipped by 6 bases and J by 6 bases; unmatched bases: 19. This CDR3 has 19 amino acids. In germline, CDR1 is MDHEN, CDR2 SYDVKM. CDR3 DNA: TGTGCCAGCAGAATCGATCCGGACAGGGGGCTAAGTTATGTTCAGCCCCAGCATTTT. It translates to CASRIDPDRGLSYVQPQHF.